These T cell receptor beta chains were read from a single sample in a study of T cells in Graves' hyperthyroidism and ophthalmopathy. TCRdb used MiXCR to reprocess the multiplex PCR reads, holding one entry per CDR3 protein. The profile shows some 400,000 distinct CDR3 sequences, around an eighth of them singletons. Sequenced sample: blood. These receptors were taken from a man aged 25-40 years with Graves' hyperthyroidism that later progressed to Graves' ophthalmopathy. CDR3s include the opening cysteine and the closing phenylalanine or tryptophan. A D gene is named only where the DNA matches it firmly. The size entry is marked missing in some rows and otherwise reads once, few, many or a size class.

14 | few | TRBJ1-6 | . | TRBV5-1 | CASSLEETHSPLHF | TGCGCCAGCAGCTTGGAGGAGACCCATTCACCCCTCCACTTT
15 | many | TRBJ1-6 | . | TRBV7-2 | CASSLVPRDNSPLHF | TGTGCCAGCAGCTTAGTCCCCAGGGATAATTCACCCCTCCACTTT
12 | many | TRBJ2-7 | . | TRBV7-2 | CASSFKFYEQYF | TGTGCCAGCAGCTTTAAGTTCTACGAGCAGTACTTC
12 | few | TRBJ1-5 | TRBD1 | TRBV6-2/TRBV6-3 | CASRQGGQPQHF | TGTGCCAGCAGACAGGGGGGACAGCCCCAGCATTTT
14 | many | TRBJ2-7 | TRBD2 | TRBV20-1 | CSAQRGGFSYEQYF | TGCAGTGCGCAGCGGGGGGGTTTCTCCTACGAGCAGTACTTC
16 | many | TRBJ2-1 | . | TRBV24-1 | CATSDNTGRVNNEQFF | TGTGCCACCAGTGATAACACAGGGCGGGTTAACAATGAGCAGTTCTTC
14 | many | TRBJ2-5 | . | TRBV7-9 | CASSLGIGSETQYF | TGTGCCAGCAGCTTAGGAATAGGCTCGGAGACCCAGTACTTC
15 | . | TRBJ1-5 | TRBD1 | TRBV6-9 | CARVVGDRGDQPQHF | TGTGCCAGAGTAGTAGGGGACAGGGGTGATCAGCCCCAGCATTTT
13 | . | TRBJ2-1 | . | TRBV7-6 | CASSLTGNNKQFF | TGTGCCAGCAGCTTAACAGGAAACAATAAGCAGTTCTTC
15 | many | TRBJ1-5 | . | TRBV28 | CASSFLENSNQPQHF | TGTGCCAGCAGTTTTCTGGAGAATAGCAATCAGCCCCAGCATTTT
12 | many | TRBJ2-5 | . | TRBV20-1 | CSARHRQETQYF | TGCAGTGCCCGTCACAGGCAAGAGACCCAGTACTTC
14 | many | TRBJ1-2 | . | TRBV2 | CASRGEVVNYGYTF | TGTGCCAGCAGGGGGGAGGTCGTAAACTATGGCTACACCTTC
13 | many | TRBJ1-5 | . | TRBV30 | CAWSVRRNQPQHF | TGTGCCTGGAGTGTACGGCGAAATCAGCCCCAGCATTTT